Listed below are T cell receptor beta chains from one sample, sequenced in a study of T cells in Graves' hyperthyroidism and ophthalmopathy. TCRdb re-derived calls from the multiplex PCR reads in MiXCR, one entry per CDR3 protein. The table lists hundreds of thousands of distinct CDR3 sequences, roughly 15% of them singletons. The sequenced sample was blood. The receptor set was obtained from a man aged 18-30 years with Graves' ophthalmopathy. Each CDR3 is given with its conserved first and last residue. The size of a clone is reported for some rows only, either as once, few or many, or as a class for expanded clones.

few | TRBV6-1 | CASSFPGESYEQYF
NA | TRBV5-6 | CASSLPPGAQETQYF
many | TRBV6-1 | CASSVGAASGIYEQYF
many | TRBV30 | CAWSVIGTLNTEAFF
many | TRBV20-1 | CSAPRTGGEQFF
many | TRBV7-9 | CASSSVGNGRADTQYF
many | TRBV7-2 | CASSLPWTGYEETQYF
many | TRBV6-1 | CASSVTAGEQYF
many | TRBV5-6 | CASSLDPPGLAGADEQFF
NA | TRBV4-2 | CASSQHRGDTGELFF
few | TRBV6-1 | CASSKTGLRNTIYF
NA | TRBV5-4 | CASSHTSGGGVVTDTQYF
many | TRBV20-1 | CSARHPGLAGGEGYEQYF
many | TRBV28 | CASTRTGTNYGYTF
NA | TRBV4-1 | CASSRESSYEQYF
NA | TRBV6-1 | CASSLVGGTNTGELFF
many | TRBV7-8 | CASSLNLNTQYF